This record covers a single T cell receptor beta chain. The target antigen is unknown. CDR1 and CDR2 from the germline V gene are LGHNA and YSLEER. V lost 2 bases and J lost 3; bases outside the gene matches: 8. The CDR3 loop spans 16 amino acids. This specimen belongs to a study of cytomegalovirus exposure and HLA in healthy donors. Study context: In a later analysis, it was reported that the approximately 110 validation repertoires had been produced on the same platform as the roughly 650 repertoires belonging to the first cohort. Overall study results and limits: Subsequent analysis revealed that first-cohort TCR clusters tended to co-occur in the approximately 120 validation repertoires. Both high specificity and high sensitivity reportedly marked the classifier's diagnosis of cytomegalovirus status.

This table comes from immunoSEQ multiplex PCR, and its TCRdb copy is limited to in-frame clones, with some not included. The sample contains 150,000 to 200,000 clones, 96% of which appear only once. The V gene is TRBV4-3, the J gene TRBJ2-3; TRBD2 matches at 7 bases. The TCR sequence derives from a woman between 18 and 29 years old in good health and CMV-seronegative. Sequenced sample: PBMCs. Here the CDR3 reads CASSQTGLLKTDTQYF. As DNA, the CDR3 is TGCGCCAGCAGCCAAACGGGACTATTGAAAACAGATACGCAGTATTTT.